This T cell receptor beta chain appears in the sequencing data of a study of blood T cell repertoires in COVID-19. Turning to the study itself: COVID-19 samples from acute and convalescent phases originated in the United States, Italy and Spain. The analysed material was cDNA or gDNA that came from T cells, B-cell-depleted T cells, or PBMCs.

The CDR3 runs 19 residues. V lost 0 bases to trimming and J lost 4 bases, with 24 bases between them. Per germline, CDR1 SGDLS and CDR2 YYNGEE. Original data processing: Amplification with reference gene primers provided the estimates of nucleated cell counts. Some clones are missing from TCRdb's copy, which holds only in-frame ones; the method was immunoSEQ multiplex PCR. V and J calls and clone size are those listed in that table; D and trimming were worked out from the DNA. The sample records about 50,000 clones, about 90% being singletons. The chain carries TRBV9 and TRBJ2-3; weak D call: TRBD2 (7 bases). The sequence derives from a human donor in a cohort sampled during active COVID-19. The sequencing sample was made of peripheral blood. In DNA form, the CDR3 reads TGTGCCAGCAGCGTAGATCCCGCTGGGAGGGGGGGCTGGGCAGATACGCAGTATTTT. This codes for CASSVDPAGRGGWADTQYF.